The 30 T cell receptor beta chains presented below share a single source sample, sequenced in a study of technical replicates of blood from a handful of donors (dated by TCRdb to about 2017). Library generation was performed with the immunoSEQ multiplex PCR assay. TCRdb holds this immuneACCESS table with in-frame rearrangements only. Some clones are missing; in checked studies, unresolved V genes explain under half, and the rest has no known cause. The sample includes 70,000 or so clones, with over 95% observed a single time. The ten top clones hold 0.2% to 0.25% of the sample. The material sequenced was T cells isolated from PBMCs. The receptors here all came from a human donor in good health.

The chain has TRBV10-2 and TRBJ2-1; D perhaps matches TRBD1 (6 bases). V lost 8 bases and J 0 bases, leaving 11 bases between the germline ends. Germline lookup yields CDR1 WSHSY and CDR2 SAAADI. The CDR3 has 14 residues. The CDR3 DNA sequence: TGCGCCAGCTCCAGGGGTGGCTCCTACAATGAGCAGTTCTTC. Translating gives CASSRGGSYNEQFF.

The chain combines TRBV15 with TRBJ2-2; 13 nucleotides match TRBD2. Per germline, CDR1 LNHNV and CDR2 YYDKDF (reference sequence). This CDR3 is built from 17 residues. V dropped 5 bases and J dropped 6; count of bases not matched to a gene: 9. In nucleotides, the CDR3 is TGTGCCACCAGCCGCACAACTAGCGGGAGGGTGTCCGGGGAGCTGTTTTTT. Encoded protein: CATSRTTSGRVSGELFF.

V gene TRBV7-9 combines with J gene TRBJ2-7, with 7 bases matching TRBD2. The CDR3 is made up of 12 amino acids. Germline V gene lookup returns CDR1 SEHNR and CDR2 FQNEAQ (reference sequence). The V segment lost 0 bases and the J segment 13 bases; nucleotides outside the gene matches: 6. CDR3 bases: TGTGCCAGCAGCTTAGCGGGAGGGCCGACATACTTC. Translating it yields CASSLAGGPTYF.

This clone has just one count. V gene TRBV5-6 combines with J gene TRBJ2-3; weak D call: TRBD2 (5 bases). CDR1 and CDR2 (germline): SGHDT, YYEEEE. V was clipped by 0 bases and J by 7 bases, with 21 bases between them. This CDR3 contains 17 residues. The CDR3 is CASSLEQTTMGRNTQYF. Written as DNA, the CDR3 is TGTGCCAGCAGCTTGGAACAGACCACAATGGGGAGAAATACGCAGTATTTT.

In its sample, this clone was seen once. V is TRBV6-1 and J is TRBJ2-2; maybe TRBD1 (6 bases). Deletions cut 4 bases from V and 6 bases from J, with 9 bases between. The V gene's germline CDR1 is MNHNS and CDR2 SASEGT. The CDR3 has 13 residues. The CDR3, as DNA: TGTGCCAGCAGTGTTGGGGGCGCCGGGGAGCTGTTTTTT. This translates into CASSVGGAGELFF.

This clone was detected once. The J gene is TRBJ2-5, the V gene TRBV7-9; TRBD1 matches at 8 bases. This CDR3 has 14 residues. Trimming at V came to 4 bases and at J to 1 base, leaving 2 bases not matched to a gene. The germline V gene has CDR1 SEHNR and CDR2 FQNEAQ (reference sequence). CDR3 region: CASSSQGVQETQYF. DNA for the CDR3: TGTGCCAGCAGCTCACAGGGGGTCCAAGAGACCCAGTACTTC.

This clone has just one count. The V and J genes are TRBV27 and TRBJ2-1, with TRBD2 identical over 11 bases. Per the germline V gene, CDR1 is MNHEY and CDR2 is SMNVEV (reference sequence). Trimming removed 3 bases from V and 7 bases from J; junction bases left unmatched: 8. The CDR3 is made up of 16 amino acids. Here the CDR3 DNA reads TGTGCCAGCAGTTTTGGGTTGGGACTAGCGGTAAATGAGCAGTTCTTC. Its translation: CASSFGLGLAVNEQFF.

The CDR3 region is CAWSILRTEAFF. As DNA, the CDR3 is TGTGCCTGGAGTATATTGCGGACTGAAGCTTTCTTT. The chain recombines TRBV30 with TRBJ1-1; D not certain. In germline, CDR1 is GTSNPN, CDR2 SVGIG (reference sequence). Deletions cut 2 bases from V and 5 bases from J, with 9 bases between. CDR3 size: 12 residues. The full variable domain, completed using reference TRBV30 and TRBJ1-1, is SQTIHQWPATLVQPVGSPLSLECTVEGTSNPNLYWYRQAAGRGLQLLFYSVGIGQISSEVPQNLSASRPQDRQFILSSKKLLLSDSGFYLCAWSILRTEAFFGQGTRLTVV.

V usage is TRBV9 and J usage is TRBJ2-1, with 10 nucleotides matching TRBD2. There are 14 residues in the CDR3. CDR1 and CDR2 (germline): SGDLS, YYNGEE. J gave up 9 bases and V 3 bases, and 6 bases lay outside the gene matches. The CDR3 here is CASSAPAGGTEQFF. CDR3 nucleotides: TGTGCCAGCAGCGCCCCAGCGGGAGGGACTGAGCAGTTCTTC.

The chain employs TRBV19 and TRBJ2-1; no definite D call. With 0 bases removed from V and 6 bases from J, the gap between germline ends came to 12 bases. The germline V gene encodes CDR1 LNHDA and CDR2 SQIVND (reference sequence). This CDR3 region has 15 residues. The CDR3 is CASSIDNEAVNEQFF. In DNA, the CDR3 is TGTGCCAGTAGTATAGATAACGAGGCAGTCAATGAGCAGTTCTTC.

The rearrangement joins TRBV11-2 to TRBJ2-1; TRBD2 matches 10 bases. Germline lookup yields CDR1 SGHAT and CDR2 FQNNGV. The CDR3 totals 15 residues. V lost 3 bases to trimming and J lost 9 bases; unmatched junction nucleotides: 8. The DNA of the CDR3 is TGTGCCAGCAGCTTTACTGGACTAGCGGTCGGTGAGCAGTTCTTC. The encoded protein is CASSFTGLAVGEQFF. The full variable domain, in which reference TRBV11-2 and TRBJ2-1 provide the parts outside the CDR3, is EAGVAQSPRYKIIEKRQSVAFWCNPISGHATLYWYQQILGQGPKLLIQFQNNGVVDDSQLPKDRFSAERLKGVDSTLKIQPAKLEDSAVYLCASSFTGLAVGEQFFGPGTRLTVL.

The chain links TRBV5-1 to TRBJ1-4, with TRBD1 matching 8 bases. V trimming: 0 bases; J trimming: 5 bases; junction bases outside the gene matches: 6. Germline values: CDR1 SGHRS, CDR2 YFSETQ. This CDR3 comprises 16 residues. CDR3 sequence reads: CASSLDFGQGNEKLFF. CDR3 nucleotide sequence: TGCGCCAGCAGCTTGGACTTCGGACAGGGAAATGAAAAACTGTTTTTT.

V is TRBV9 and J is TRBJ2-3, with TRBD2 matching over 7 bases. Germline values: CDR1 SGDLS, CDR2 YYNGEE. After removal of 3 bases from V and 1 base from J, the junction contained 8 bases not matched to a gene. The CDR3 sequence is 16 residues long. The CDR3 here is CASSEWERGGTDTQYF. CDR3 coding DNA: TGTGCCAGCAGCGAGTGGGAGCGGGGCGGCACAGATACGCAGTATTTT.

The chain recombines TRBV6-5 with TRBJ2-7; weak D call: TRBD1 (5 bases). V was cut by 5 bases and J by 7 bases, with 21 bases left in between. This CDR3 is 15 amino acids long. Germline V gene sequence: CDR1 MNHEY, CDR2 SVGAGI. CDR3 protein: CASSPPQGHPLEQYF. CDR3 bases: TGTGCCAGCAGTCCCCCCCAGGGCCACCCCCTAGAGCAGTACTTC.

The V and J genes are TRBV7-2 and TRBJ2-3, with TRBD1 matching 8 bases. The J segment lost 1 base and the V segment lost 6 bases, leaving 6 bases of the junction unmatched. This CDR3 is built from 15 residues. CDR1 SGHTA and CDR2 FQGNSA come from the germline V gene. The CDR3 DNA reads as TGTGCCAGCAGAACCAGGGGGCCCGGCACAGATACGCAGTATTTT. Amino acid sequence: CASRTRGPGTDTQYF.

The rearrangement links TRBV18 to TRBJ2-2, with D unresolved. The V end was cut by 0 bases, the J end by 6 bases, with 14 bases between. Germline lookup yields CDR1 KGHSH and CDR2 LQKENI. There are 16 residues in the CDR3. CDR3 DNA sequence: TGTGCCAGCTCACCACCTATCTTATTATTCCCCGGGGAGCTGTTTTTT. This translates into CASSPPILLFPGELFF.

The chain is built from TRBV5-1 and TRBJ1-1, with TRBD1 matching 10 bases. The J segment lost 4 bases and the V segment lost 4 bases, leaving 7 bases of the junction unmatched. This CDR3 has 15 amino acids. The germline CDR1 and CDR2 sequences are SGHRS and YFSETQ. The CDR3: CASSQMTGGITEAFF. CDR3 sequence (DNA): TGCGCCAGCAGCCAGATGACAGGGGGCATCACTGAAGCTTTCTTT.

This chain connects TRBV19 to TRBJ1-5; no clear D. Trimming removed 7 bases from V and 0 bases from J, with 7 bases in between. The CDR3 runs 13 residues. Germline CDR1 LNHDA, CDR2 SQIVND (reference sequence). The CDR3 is CASTSNSNQPQHF. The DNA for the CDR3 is TGTGCCAGTACCTCTAATAGCAATCAGCCCCAGCATTTT.

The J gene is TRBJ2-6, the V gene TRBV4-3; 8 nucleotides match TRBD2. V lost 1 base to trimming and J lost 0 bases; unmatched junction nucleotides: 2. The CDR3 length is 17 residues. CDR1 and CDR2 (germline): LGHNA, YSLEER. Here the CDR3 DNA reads TGCGCCAGCAGCCAAGGGACTAGCAGCTCTGGGGCCAACGTCCTGACTTTC. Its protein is CASSQGTSSSGANVLTF.

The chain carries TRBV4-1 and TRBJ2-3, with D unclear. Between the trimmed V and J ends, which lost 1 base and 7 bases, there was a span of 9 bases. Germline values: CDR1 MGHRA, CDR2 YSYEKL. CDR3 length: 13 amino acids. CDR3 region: CASSQGDSYTQYF. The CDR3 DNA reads TGCGCCAGCAGCCAAGGAGACTCTTATACGCAGTATTTT.

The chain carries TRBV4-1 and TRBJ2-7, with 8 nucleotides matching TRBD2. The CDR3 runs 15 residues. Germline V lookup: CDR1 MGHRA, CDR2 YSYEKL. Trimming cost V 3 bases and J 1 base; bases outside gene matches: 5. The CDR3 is CASSHAVAGSYEQYF. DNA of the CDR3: TGCGCCAGCAGCCACGCTGTAGCGGGATCCTACGAGCAGTACTTC.

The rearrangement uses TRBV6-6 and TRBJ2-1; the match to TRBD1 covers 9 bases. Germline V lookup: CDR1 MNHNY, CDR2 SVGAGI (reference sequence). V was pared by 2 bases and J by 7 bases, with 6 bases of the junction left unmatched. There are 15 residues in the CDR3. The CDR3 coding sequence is TGTGCCAGCAGTTACCCGGGGACAGGGAGGAATGAGCAGTTCTTC. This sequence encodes CASSYPGTGRNEQFF.

CDR3 protein: CASSGTGTNEKLFF. DNA for the CDR3: TGTGCCAGCAGTGGGACAGGCACTAATGAAAAACTGTTTTTT. The chain uses TRBV9 and TRBJ1-4, with 8 bases matching TRBD1. The junction had 2 bases not matched to a gene; V was cut back by 5 bases and J by 2 bases. The CDR3 totals 14 residues. Germline V gene sequence: CDR1 SGDLS, CDR2 YYNGEE. The full variable domain, completed using reference TRBV9 and TRBJ1-4, is DSGVTQTPKHLITATGQRVTLRCSPRSGDLSVYWYQQSLDQGLQFLIQYYNGEERAKGNILERFSAQQFPDLHSELNLSSLELGDSALYFCASSGTGTNEKLFFGSGTQLSVL.

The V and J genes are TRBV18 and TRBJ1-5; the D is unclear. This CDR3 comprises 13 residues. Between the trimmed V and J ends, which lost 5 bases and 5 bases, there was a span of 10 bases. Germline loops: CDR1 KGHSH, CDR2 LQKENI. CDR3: CASSAGSDQPQHF. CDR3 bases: TGTGCCAGCTCAGCGGGGTCCGATCAGCCCCAGCATTTT.

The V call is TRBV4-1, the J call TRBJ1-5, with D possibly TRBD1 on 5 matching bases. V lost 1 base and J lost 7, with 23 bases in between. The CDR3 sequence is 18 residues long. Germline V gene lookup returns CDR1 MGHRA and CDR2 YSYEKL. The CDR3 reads CASSQGFLKRGARQPQHF. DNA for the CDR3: TGCGCCAGCAGCCAAGGGTTTCTCAAAAGGGGCGCGAGGCAGCCCCAGCATTTT.

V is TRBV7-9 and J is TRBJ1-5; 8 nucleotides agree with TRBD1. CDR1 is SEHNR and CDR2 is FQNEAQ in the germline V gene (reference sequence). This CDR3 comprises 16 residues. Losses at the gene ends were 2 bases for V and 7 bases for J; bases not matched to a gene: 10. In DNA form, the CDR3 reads TGTGCCAGCAGCTTATCCCCTCGGACAGGGCGACAGCCCCAGCATTTT. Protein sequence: CASSLSPRTGRQPQHF.

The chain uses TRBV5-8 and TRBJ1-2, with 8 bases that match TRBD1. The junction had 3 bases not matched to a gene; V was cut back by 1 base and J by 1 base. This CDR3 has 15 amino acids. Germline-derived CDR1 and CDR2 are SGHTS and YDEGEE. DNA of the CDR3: TGTGCCAGCAGCTTGTCGGGACAGGATAACTATGGCTACACCTTC. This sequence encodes CASSLSGQDNYGYTF.

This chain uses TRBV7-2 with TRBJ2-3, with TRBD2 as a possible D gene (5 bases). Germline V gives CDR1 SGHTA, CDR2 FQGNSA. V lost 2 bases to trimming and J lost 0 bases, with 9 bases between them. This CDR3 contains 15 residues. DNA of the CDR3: TGTGCCAGCAGCTTACCAGCGGCTAGCACAGATACGCAGTATTTT. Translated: CASSLPAASTDTQYF.

The chain's CDR3 is CASRAQVSSYEQYF. In nucleotides, the CDR3 is TGTGCCAGTAGAGCTCAGGTATCCTCCTACGAGCAGTACTTC. This chain uses TRBV19 with TRBJ2-7; D uncertain. The germline V and J ends were trimmed by 6 bases and 0 bases, with 12 bases remaining between them. Germline V gene data show CDR1 as LNHDA and CDR2 as SQIVND (reference sequence). The CDR3 sequence is 14 residues long.

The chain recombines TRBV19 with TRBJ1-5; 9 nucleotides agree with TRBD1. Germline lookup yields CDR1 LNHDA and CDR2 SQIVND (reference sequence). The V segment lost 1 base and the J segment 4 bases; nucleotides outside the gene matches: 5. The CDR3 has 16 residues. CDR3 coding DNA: TGTGCCAGTAGTATAGGTCGGGACAGGGTTAATCAGCCCCAGCATTTT. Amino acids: CASSIGRDRVNQPQHF.